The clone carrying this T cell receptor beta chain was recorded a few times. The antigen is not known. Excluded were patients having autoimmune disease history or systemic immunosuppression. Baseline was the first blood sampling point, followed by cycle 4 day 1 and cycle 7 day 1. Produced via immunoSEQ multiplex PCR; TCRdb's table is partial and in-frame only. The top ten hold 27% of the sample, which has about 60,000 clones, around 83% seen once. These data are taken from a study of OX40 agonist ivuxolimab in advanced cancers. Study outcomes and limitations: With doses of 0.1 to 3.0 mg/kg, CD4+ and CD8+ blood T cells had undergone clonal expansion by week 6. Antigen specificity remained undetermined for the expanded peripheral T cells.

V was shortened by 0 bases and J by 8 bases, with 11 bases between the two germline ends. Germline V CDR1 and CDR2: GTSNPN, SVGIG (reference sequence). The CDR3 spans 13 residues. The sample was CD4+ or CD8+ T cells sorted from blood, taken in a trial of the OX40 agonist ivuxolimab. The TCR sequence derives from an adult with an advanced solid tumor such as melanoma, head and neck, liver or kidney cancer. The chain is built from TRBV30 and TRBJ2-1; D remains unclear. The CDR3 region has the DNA TGTGCCTGGAGTGTAAGTGGCGGCCATGAGCAGTTCTTC. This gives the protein CAWSVSGGHEQFF. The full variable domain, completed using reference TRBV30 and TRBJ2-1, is SQTIHQWPATLVQPVGSPLSLECTVEGTSNPNLYWYRQAAGRGLQLLFYSVGIGQISSEVPQNLSASRPQDRQFILSSKKLLLSDSGFYLCAWSVSGGHEQFFGPGTRLTVL.